Given below is one T cell receptor beta chain in context. The data are from a study of blood T cell repertoires in COVID-19. Study context: The analysed material was cDNA or gDNA that came from T cells, B-cell-depleted T cells, or PBMCs.

Membership in each cohort depended on participant-reported clinical history. CDR1 is MNHEY, CDR2 SMNVEV, per germline (reference sequence). The CDR3 is 13 residues long. Trimming took off 2 bases at V and 6 bases at J, with 11 bases between the two ends. The assay was immunoSEQ multiplex PCR, and TCRdb's table has in-frame clones only and misses some. Of nearly 250,000 clones in the sample, 65% to 90% are singletons; the top ten hold about 8.2%. The genes are TRBV27 and TRBJ2-7, with D unclear. The sequence came from a woman in her 50s with acute COVID-19. Sequencing used PBMCs or T cells enriched from blood (not recorded which). CDR3 DNA: TGTGCCAGCAGTTTACCGAGTGGTCGCGAGCAGTACTTC. Translated: CASSLPSGREQYF.